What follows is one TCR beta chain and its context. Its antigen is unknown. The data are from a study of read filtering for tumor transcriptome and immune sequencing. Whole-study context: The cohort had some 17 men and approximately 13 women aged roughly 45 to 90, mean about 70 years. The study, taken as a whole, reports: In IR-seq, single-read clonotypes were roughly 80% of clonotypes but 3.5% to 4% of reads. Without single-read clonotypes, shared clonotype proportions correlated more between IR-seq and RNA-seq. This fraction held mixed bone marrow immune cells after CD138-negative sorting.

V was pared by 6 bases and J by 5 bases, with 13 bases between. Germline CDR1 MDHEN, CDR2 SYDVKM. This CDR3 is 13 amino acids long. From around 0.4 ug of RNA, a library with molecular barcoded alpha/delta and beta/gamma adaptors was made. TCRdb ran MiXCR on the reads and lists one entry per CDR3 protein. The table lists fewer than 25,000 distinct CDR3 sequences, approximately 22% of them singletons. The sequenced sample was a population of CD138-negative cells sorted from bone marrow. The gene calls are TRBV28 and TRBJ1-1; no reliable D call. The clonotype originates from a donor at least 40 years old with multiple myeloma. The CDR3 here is CASRSERGTEAFF. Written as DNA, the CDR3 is TGTGCCAGCAGGTCAGAGCGGGGAACTGAAGCTTTCTTT.